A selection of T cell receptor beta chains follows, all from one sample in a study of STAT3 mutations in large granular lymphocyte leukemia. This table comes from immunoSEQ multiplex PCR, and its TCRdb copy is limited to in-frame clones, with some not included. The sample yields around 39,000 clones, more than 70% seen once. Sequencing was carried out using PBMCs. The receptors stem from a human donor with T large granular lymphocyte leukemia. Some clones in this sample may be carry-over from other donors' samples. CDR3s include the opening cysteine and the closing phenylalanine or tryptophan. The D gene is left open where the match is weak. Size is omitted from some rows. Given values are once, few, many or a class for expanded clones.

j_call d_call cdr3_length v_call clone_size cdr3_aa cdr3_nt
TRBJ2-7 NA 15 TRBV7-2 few CASSLHGRGSYEQYF TGTGCCAGCAGCTTACACGGCAGGGGTTCCTACGAGCAGTACTTC
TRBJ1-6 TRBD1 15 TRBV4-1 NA CASSHRETGDSPLHF TGCGCCAGCAGCCACCGTGAGACAGGGGACTCACCCCTCCACTTT
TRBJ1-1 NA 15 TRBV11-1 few CASTPEGFLNTEAFF TGTGCCAGCACCCCCGAAGGGTTCCTGAACACTGAAGCTTTCTTT
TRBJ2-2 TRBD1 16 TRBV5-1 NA CASSNIRDSGTGELFF TGCGCCAGCAGCAATATACGGGACAGTGGAACCGGGGAGCTGTTTTTT
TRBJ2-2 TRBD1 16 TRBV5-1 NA CASSPGTGANTGELFF TGCGCCAGCAGCCCTGGGACAGGCGCGAACACCGGGGAGCTGTTTTTT
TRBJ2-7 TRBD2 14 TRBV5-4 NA CASSLPGGGVEQYF TGTGCCAGCAGCTTACCGGGGGGAGGCGTCGAGCAGTACTTC
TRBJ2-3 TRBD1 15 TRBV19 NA CASSTQGTGTDTQYF TGTGCCAGTAGCACACAGGGGACGGGCACAGATACGCAGTATTTT
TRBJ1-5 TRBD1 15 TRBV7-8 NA CASSPSGQVNQPQHF TGTGCCAGCAGCCCGAGTGGACAGGTTAATCAGCCCCAGCATTTT
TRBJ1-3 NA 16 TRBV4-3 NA CASSQDGGGQRNTIYF TGCGCCAGCAGCCAAGATGGGGGCGGACAGAGAAACACCATATATTTT
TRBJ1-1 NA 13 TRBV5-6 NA CASSLGVFTEAFF TGTGCCAGCAGCTTGGGGGTTTTCACTGAAGCTTTCTTT
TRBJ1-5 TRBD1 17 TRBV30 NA CAWSRGTGGPSNQPQHF TGTGCCTGGAGTAGGGGGACAGGGGGACCTAGCAATCAGCCCCAGCATTTT
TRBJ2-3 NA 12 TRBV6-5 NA CASSPGTDTQYF TGTGCCAGCAGCCCGGGCACAGATACGCAGTATTTT
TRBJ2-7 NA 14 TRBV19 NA CASSVQGKNYEQYF TGTGCCAGTAGTGTCCAGGGGAAGAATTACGAGCAGTACTTC
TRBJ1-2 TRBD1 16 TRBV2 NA CASTRDRGLLGYGYTF TGTGCCAGCACCCGGGACAGGGGGCTCTTAGGCTATGGCTACACCTTC
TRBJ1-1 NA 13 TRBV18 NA CASSPEKELRAFF TGTGCCAGCTCACCAGAAAAGGAGCTGAGAGCTTTCTTT
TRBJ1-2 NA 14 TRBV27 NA CASSSIQSGYGYTF TGTGCCAGCAGTTCCATACAGAGCGGCTATGGCTACACCTTC
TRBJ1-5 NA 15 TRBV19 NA CASSMGGRAAQPQHF TGTGCCAGTAGTATGGGGGGCAGGGCTGCGCAGCCCCAGCATTTT
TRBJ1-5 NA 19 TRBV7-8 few CASSPDSNRGEYSNQPQHF TGTGCCAGCAGCCCCGACTCGAACCGGGGGGAATATAGCAATCAGCCCCAGCATTTT
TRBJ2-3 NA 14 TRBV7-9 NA CASSLEGEGDTQYF TGTGCCAGCAGCTTAGAGGGGGAAGGTGATACGCAGTATTTT
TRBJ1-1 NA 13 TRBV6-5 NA CASSTRSETEAFF TGTGCCAGCAGTACGAGGAGTGAGACTGAAGCTTTCTTT
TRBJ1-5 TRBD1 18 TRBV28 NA CASSPGWVYRGSNQPQHF TGTGCCAGCAGCCCCGGGTGGGTCTACAGGGGAAGCAATCAGCCCCAGCATTTT
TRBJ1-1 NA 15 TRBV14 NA CASSQDTGGRTEAFF TGTGCCAGCAGCCAAGATACCGGGGGGCGAACTGAAGCTTTCTTT
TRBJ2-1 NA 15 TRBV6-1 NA CASRARDGTYNEQFF TGTGCCAGCAGGGCCCGGGACGGCACTTACAATGAGCAGTTCTTC
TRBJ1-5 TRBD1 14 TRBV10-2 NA CASSETGTGQPQHF TGCGCCAGCAGTGAGACCGGGACAGGGCAGCCCCAGCATTTT
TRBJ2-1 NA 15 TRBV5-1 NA CASSIRGGPDNEQFF TGCGCCAGCAGCATCAGAGGGGGGCCCGACAATGAGCAGTTCTTC
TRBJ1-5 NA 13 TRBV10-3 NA CAISQQGNQPQHF TGTGCCATCAGTCAGCAGGGCAATCAGCCCCAGCATTTT
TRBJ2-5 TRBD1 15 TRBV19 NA CASSMPRGQGETQYF TGTGCCAGTAGTATGCCCCGCGGACAGGGTGAGACCCAGTACTTC
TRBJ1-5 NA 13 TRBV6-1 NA CASSEDGAQPQHF TGTGCCAGCAGTGAAGACGGGGCTCAGCCCCAGCATTTT
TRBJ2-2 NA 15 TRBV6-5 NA CASSYSSGNTGELFF TGTGCCAGCAGTTACTCGAGTGGGAATACCGGGGAGCTGTTTTTT
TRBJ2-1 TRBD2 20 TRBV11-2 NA CASSLELLRGGPDSYNEQFF TGTGCCAGCAGCTTAGAATTGTTGCGGGGGGGTCCCGACTCCTACAATGAGCAGTTCTTC
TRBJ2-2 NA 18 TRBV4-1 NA CASRAAPFQTANTGELFF TGCGCCAGCAGAGCGGCCCCCTTTCAGACAGCGAACACCGGGGAGCTGTTTTTT
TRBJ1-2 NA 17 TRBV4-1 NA CASSPVAPTTGNYGYTF TGCGCCAGCAGCCCGGTTGCACCTACCACCGGGAACTATGGCTACACCTTC
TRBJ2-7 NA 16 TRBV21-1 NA CASSSLTGLPPYEQYF TGTGCCAGCAGTTCCCTGACAGGCTTACCCCCCTACGAGCAGTACTTC
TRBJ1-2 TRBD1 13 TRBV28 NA CASSGQVAYGYTF TGTGCCAGCAGTGGACAGGTGGCCTATGGCTACACCTTC
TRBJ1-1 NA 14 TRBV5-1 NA CASSLGSGLPEAFF TGCGCCAGCAGCTTGGGTTCAGGGCTTCCTGAAGCTTTCTTT
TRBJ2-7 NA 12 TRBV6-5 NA CASSYDSYEQYF TGTGCCAGCAGTTACGACTCCTACGAGCAGTACTTC
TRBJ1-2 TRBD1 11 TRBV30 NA CAWWDSYGYTF TGTGCCTGGTGGGACAGCTATGGCTACACCTTC
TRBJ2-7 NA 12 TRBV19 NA CASSTAGYEQYF TGTGCCAGTAGTACCGCAGGTTACGAGCAGTACTTC
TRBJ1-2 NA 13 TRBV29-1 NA CSVEMGTNYGYTF TGCAGCGTTGAAATGGGAACTAACTATGGCTACACCTTC
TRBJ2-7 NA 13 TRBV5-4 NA CASSLRDSYEQYF TGTGCCAGCAGCTTGAGAGATTCCTACGAGCAGTACTTC
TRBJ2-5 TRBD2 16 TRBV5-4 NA CASSYRLAGAKETQYF TGTGCCAGCAGCTACCGACTAGCGGGGGCGAAAGAGACCCAGTACTTC
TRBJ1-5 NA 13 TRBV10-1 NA CASSARGNQPQHF TGCGCCAGCAGTGCACGAGGTAATCAGCCCCAGCATTTT
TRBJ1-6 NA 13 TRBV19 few CASSRGDTSPLHF TGTGCCAGTAGTAGGGGAGATACTTCACCCCTCCACTTT
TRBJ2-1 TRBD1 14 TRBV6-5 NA CASSSRTGAREQFF TGTGCCAGCAGTAGCAGGACAGGGGCCCGTGAGCAGTTCTTC
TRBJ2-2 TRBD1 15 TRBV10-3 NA CATLNATGVTGELFF TGTGCCACCCTGAACGCCACAGGGGTCACCGGGGAGCTGTTTTTT
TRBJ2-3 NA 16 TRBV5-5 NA CASRERAGWGTDTQYF TGTGCCAGCAGAGAGAGAGCAGGTTGGGGCACAGATACGCAGTATTTT
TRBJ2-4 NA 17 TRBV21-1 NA CASSKAKGALAKNIQYF TGTGCCAGCAGCAAAGCGAAAGGGGCCCTAGCCAAAAACATTCAGTACTTC
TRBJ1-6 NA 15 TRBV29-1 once CSVEDRSDANSPLHF TGCAGCGTTGAAGACAGGTCCGATGCCAATTCACCCCTCCACTTT